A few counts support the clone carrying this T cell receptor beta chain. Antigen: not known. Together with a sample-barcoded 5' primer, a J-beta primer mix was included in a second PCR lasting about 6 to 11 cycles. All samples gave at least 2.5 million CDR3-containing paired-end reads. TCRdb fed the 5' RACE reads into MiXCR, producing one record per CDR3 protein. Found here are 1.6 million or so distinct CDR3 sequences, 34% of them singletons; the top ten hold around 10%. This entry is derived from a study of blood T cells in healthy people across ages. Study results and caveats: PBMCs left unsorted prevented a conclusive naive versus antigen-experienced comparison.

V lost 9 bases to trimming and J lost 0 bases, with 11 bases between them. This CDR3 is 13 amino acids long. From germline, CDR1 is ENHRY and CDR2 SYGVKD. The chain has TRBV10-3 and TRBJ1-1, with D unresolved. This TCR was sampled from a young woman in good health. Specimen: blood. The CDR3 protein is CAIKRELNTEAFF. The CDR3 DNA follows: TGTGCCATAAAACGTGAATTGAACACTGAAGCTTTCTTT.